The 5 T cell receptor beta chains presented below share a single source sample, sequenced in a study of shared clonotypes between healthy human individuals. Produced via immunoSEQ multiplex PCR; TCRdb's table is partial and in-frame only. The table records some 2.4 million clones, 80% to 95% of them present only once. The source material was naive CD4+ T cells from PBMCs. Indicated subset: CD45RA+ positively selected. Source of these receptors: a man aged 18 to 30 in good health. Some clones in this sample may be carry-over from other donors' samples.

The V call is TRBV15, the J call TRBJ2-5; D is unclear. The CDR3 is made up of 15 amino acids. Germline values: CDR1 LNHNV, CDR2 YYDKDF (reference sequence). Trimming left V 5 bases short and J 5 bases short, with 18 bases between. CDR3 sequence reads: CATSGWPPSEETQYF. The CDR3, as DNA: TGTGCCACCAGCGGTTGGCCACCGAGCGAGGAGACCCAGTACTTC.

The genes are TRBV7-8 and TRBJ2-3; 9 nucleotides match TRBD1. The CDR3 covers 16 residues. CDR1 and CDR2 from the germline V gene are SGHVS and FQNEAQ. V lost 2 bases and J lost 4; bases outside the gene matches: 7. The CDR3 nucleotides read TGTGCCAGCAGCTTATCTGGGACAGGGAGAGCAGATACGCAGTATTTT. Translated, it gives CASSLSGTGRADTQYF. The whole variable domain, filled in from reference TRBV7-8 and TRBJ2-3, reads GAGVSQSPRYKVAKRGQDVALRCDPISGHVSLFWYQQALGQGPEFLTYFQNEAQLDKSGLPSDRFFAERPEGSVSTLKIQRTQQEDSAVYLCASSLSGTGRADTQYFGPGTRLTVL.

To note about this clone: At the DNA level, this CDR3 is encoded by other sequences in the same sample as well. The CDR3 here is CSVRQPQETQYF. The CDR3, as DNA: TGCAGCGTTCGACAGCCCCAAGAGACCCAGTACTTC. The genes are TRBV29-1 and TRBJ2-5; a weak D match, TRBD1 (5 bases). The V and J ends lost 5 bases and 1 base respectively, with 8 bases between them. Germline CDR1 SQVTM, CDR2 ANQGSEA. This CDR3 is built from 12 residues.

The chain is built from TRBV15 and TRBJ2-5, with unresolved D. The V end was cut by 0 bases, the J end by 5 bases, with 16 bases between. Germline lookup yields CDR1 LNHNV and CDR2 YYDKDF (reference sequence). The CDR3 totals 16 residues. CDR3 amino acids: CATSRDFGQVVETQYF. CDR3 nucleotides: TGTGCCACCAGCAGAGATTTCGGGCAGGTCGTTGAGACCCAGTACTTC. Together with reference TRBV15 and TRBJ2-5, the CDR3 gives the full variable domain: DAMVIQNPRYQVTQFGKPVTLSCSQTLNHNVMYWYQQKSSQAPKLLFHYYDKDFNNEADTPDNFQSRRPNTSFCFLDIRSPGLGDTAMYLCATSRDFGQVVETQYFGPGTRLLVL.

The chain couples TRBV18 to TRBJ2-7, with TRBD1 matching over 8 bases. CDR1 is KGHSH and CDR2 is LQKENI in the germline V gene. V gave up 3 bases and J gave up 5 bases; unmatched junction bases: 3. The length of the CDR3 is 13 residues. The CDR3 reads CASSPRTGNEQYF. The CDR3 nucleotides read TGTGCCAGCTCACCGAGGACAGGGAACGAGCAGTACTTC.